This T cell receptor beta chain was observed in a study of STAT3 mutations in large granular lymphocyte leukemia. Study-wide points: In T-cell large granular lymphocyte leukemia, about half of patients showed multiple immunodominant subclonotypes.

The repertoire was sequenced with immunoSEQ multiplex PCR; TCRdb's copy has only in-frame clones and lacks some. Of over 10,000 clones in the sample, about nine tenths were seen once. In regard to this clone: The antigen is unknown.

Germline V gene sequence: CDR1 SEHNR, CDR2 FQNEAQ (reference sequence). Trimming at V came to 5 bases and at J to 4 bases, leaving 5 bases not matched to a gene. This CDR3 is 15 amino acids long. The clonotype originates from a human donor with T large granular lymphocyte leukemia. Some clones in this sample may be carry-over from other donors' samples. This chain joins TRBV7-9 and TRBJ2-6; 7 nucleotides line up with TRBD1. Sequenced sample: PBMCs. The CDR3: CASSITGDGANVLTF. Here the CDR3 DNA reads TGTGCCAGCAGCATTACAGGGGACGGGGCCAACGTCCTGACTTTC.